Following are 7 T cell receptor beta chains from one sample sequenced in a study of blood T cell repertoires in COVID-19. The repertoire was sequenced with immunoSEQ multiplex PCR; TCRdb's copy has only in-frame clones and lacks some. The sample lists almost 250,000 clones, about 82% seen once, with 5.5% to 6% in the top ten. Sample: peripheral blood. The receptors come from a woman of 80 years or more with COVID-19, enrolled during active disease.

The V gene is TRBV3-1 (or the pseudogene TRBV3-2), the J gene TRBJ1-1; D perhaps matches TRBD1 (6 bases). This CDR3 region has 13 residues. The germline V gene has CDR1 LGHDT and CDR2 YNNKEL (reference sequence). V was shortened by 2 bases and J by 10 bases, with 14 bases between the two germline ends. In nucleotides, the CDR3 is TGTGCCAGCAGCCAAATTACAGGGAGTGGAGCTTTCTTT. It yields the protein CASSQITGSGAFF.

The chain uses TRBV6-5 and TRBJ2-1; 8 bases line up with TRBD2. The germline gives CDR1 MNHEY, CDR2 SVGAGI. The trim removed 2 bases at V and 5 bases at J, leaving 8 bases unmatched. This CDR3 is 16 amino acids long. The CDR3: CASSYLAAGGHNEQFF. CDR3 sequence (DNA): TGTGCCAGCAGTTACCTGGCGGCGGGGGGACACAATGAGCAGTTCTTC.

The rearrangement joins TRBV19 to TRBJ1-5; D is possibly TRBD1 (5 bases). CDR3 length: 13 amino acids. Trimming pared 3 bases from V and 4 bases from J, leaving 7 bases between. In germline, CDR1 is LNHDA, CDR2 SQIVND (reference sequence). DNA for the CDR3: TGTGCCAGTAGTATGGGACTAAATCAGCCCCAGCATTTT. Its protein is CASSMGLNQPQHF.

This rearrangement joins TRBV7-2 to TRBJ1-2; D possibly corresponds to TRBD1 (6 bases). This CDR3 region has 15 residues. Germline CDR1 and CDR2: SGHTA and FQGNSA. Deletions cut 2 bases from V and 4 bases from J, with 14 bases between. CDR3 nucleotides: TGTGCCAGCAGCTTAAATCCAGGGGTTGGCTATGGCTACACCTTC. Translating it yields CASSLNPGVGYGYTF. The complete variable domain, with remaining parts taken from reference TRBV7-2 and TRBJ1-2, reads GAGVSQSPSNKVTEKGKDVELRCDPISGHTALYWYRQSLGQGLEFLIYFQGNSAPDKSGLPSDRFSAERTGGSVSTLTIQRTQQEDSAVYLCASSLNPGVGYGYTFGSGTRLTVV.

The chain recombines TRBV2 with TRBJ2-1; weak D call: TRBD2 (7 bases). This CDR3 contains 15 residues. Germline V gives CDR1 SNHLY, CDR2 FYNNEI. Trimming took off 4 bases at V and 10 bases at J, with 20 bases between the two ends. The DNA for the CDR3 is TGTGCCAGCAGTGTCGATGAGGGGGGGCCAGCGGAGCAGTTCTTC. It codes for CASSVDEGGPAEQFF.

The J gene is TRBJ2-2, the V gene TRBV2; weak D call: TRBD2 (5 bases). Trimming pared 4 bases from V and 7 bases from J, leaving 10 bases between. This CDR3 has 13 residues. CDR1 is SNHLY and CDR2 is FYNNEI in the germline V gene. CDR3 sequence (DNA): TGTGCCAGCAGTGCATTGGGAGTCGGGGAGCTGTTTTTT. The encoded protein is CASSALGVGELFF.

The chain employs TRBV4-1 and TRBJ2-5; 7 bases are a match to TRBD2. This CDR3 comprises 14 residues. Trimming cost V 1 base and J 2 bases; bases outside gene matches: 1. CDR1 and CDR2 (germline): MGHRA, YSYEKL. The CDR3 loop is CASSQGGGQETQYF. CDR3 nucleotides: TGCGCCAGCAGCCAAGGCGGGGGACAAGAGACCCAGTACTTC.